The 26 T cell receptor beta chains listed next were all sequenced from one sample in a study of T cell responses to AZD1222 COVID-19 vaccine (TCRdb year 2021). The library was made by the immunoSEQ multiplex PCR assay. TCRdb re-hosts the immuneACCESS table, in-frame sequences only. Its copies lack some clones; in the studies checked, an unresolved V gene accounts for under half of them, and the cause for the rest is not known. The sample table holds about 73,000 clones, of which roughly 89% were seen once. Approximately 9.3% of the sample goes to the ten largest clones. The sample's time point label, decoded: about 28 days (+/-7) after the second vaccine dose. This sample comprised peripheral blood, obtained 28 days after the second AZD1222 dose. Receptor source: an adult who received the AZD1222 COVID-19 vaccine.

This chain connects TRBV6-2 or TRBV6-3 to TRBJ2-2, with a tentative D call TRBD1 (6 bases). From germline, CDR1 is MNHEY and CDR2 SVGEGT. V lost 6 bases and J lost 2, with 13 bases in between. The CDR3 is made up of 15 amino acids. CDR3 DNA: TGTGCCAGCAGCAAGCAGGGGACCAACACCGGGGAGCTGTTTTTT. It specifies CASSKQGTNTGELFF.

The rearrangement joins TRBV7-2 to TRBJ2-6; D is unclear. The CDR3 covers 16 residues. Looked up from germline, CDR1 is SGHTA and CDR2 is FQGNSA. V lost 0 bases and J 0 bases, leaving 6 bases between the germline ends. The DNA of the CDR3 is TGTGCCAGCAGCTTAGCGGGGTCCTCTGGGGCCAACGTCCTGACTTTC. Translated: CASSLAGSSGANVLTF.

This CDR3 is CAWSRTIGTNEKLFF. DNA of the CDR3: TGTGCCTGGAGCCGGACCATTGGGACTAATGAAAAACTGTTTTTT. The V call is TRBV30, the J call TRBJ1-4; D gene unclear. Germline-derived CDR1 and CDR2 are GTSNPN and SVGIG (reference sequence). Trimming removed 3 bases from V and 2 bases from J, with 13 bases in between. The CDR3 spans 15 residues.

The gene calls are TRBV4-2 and TRBJ2-1, with 8 bases matching TRBD2. Germline trimming cut 0 bases from V and 9 bases from J; bases unmatched to any gene: 4. Germline assignment: CDR1 LGHNA and CDR2 YNFKEQ. This CDR3 is 14 amino acids long. The chain's CDR3 is CASSQDLGTSEQFF. CDR3 bases: TGTGCCAGCAGCCAAGATCTGGGGACTAGTGAGCAGTTCTTC.

The chain is built from TRBV24-1 and TRBJ2-5; TRBD1 aligns across 7 bases. J lost 4 bases, V lost 2 bases, and 9 bases had no gene match. This CDR3 is 16 amino acids long. CDR1 is KGHDR and CDR2 is SFDVKD in the germline V gene. The CDR3 DNA reads TGTGCCACCAGTGATTGGGGGACAGCGCCCGGAGAGACCCAGTACTTC. Protein sequence: CATSDWGTAPGETQYF.

The chain has TRBV2 and TRBJ2-5; the D gene is possibly TRBD2 (6 bases). There are 13 residues in the CDR3. The ends were cut back, 4 bases at V and 5 bases at J, with 11 bases in the middle. CDR1 SNHLY and CDR2 FYNNEI come from the germline V gene. CDR3 in DNA: TGTGCCAGCAGTGCAGGGCTAGCGGAGACCCAGTACTTC. This sequence encodes CASSAGLAETQYF.

The chain carries TRBV5-1 and TRBJ2-6; the D gene is possibly TRBD1 (5 bases). Trimming took 2 bases from V and 2 from J, leaving 8 bases between them. CDR1 is SGHRS and CDR2 is YFSETQ in the germline V gene. The CDR3 spans 15 residues. The CDR3 region has the DNA TGCGCCAGCAGCTTTATAGGGGCTGGGGCCAACGTCCTGACTTTC. Encoded protein: CASSFIGAGANVLTF.

The rearrangement joins TRBV5-4 to TRBJ2-2, with 7 bases aligning to TRBD2. Germline values: CDR1 SGHNT, CDR2 YYREEE (reference sequence). Unmatched junction bases numbered 7, after V lost 4 bases and J lost 1 base. The CDR3 runs 16 residues. CDR3 coding DNA: TGTGCCAGCAGCCCCTTCGGGGGGATGAACACCGGGGAGCTGTTTTTT. This sequence encodes CASSPFGGMNTGELFF.

DNA for the CDR3: TGTGCCAGCAGCTTAGGACAGACCTACGAGCAGTACGTC. It translates to CASSLGQTYEQYV. The rearrangement uses TRBV11-2 and TRBJ2-7, with a tentative D call TRBD1 (5 bases). Trimming cost V 1 base and J 2 bases, with 6 bases left between them. Germline CDR1 reads SGHAT; CDR2 reads FQNNGV. This CDR3 spans 13 amino acids.

The chain employs TRBV6-6 and TRBJ1-6; unclear D gene. Germline V gives CDR1 MNHNY, CDR2 SVGAGI (reference sequence). Trimming removed 2 bases from V and 14 bases from J, with 10 bases in between. This CDR3 is built from 12 residues. CDR3: CASSYPGVTLHF. The CDR3 region has the DNA TGTGCCAGCAGTTACCCCGGGGTAACCCTCCACTTT.

The chain joins TRBV2 to TRBJ1-4, with D tentatively TRBD1 (6 bases). Germline V gene lookup returns CDR1 SNHLY and CDR2 FYNNEI. The CDR3 has 15 residues. V lost 4 bases and J 4 bases, leaving 13 bases between the germline ends. CDR3 nucleotides: TGTGCCAGCAGTGCCAGGGGTAGCCTTAATGAAAAACTGTTTTTT. The encoded protein is CASSARGSLNEKLFF.

This chain links TRBV24-1 with TRBJ2-3; maybe TRBD2 (5 bases). The CDR3 is made up of 17 amino acids. Between the trimmed V and J ends, which lost 1 base and 4 bases, there was a span of 17 bases. The germline V gene encodes CDR1 KGHDR and CDR2 SFDVKD. The CDR3 loop reads CATSDLGGPKLADTQYF. The CDR3 coding sequence is TGTGCCACCAGTGATTTAGGAGGCCCTAAGTTGGCAGATACGCAGTATTTT.

The chain uses TRBV5-6 and TRBJ2-1; D is ambiguous. The CDR3 runs to 15 residues. Trimming removed 3 bases from V and 0 bases from J, with 10 bases in between. Germline V gene data show CDR1 as SGHDT and CDR2 as YYEEEE. The CDR3, as DNA: TGTGCCAGCAGCTCCGGGCCTAGCTCCTACAATGAGCAGTTCTTC. Translated: CASSSGPSSYNEQFF.

The V gene is TRBV11-3, the J gene TRBJ2-2, with unresolved D. This CDR3 has 11 amino acids. Trimming took off 5 bases at V and 4 bases at J, with 2 bases between the two ends. Germline CDR1 reads SGHNT; CDR2 reads YENEEA. CDR3 region: CASSITGELFF. DNA for the CDR3: TGTGCCAGCAGCATCACCGGGGAGCTGTTTTTT.

V is TRBV9 and J is TRBJ2-2; D is possibly TRBD1 or TRBD2 (5 bases each). The CDR3 consists of 15 residues. The V end was cut by 0 bases, the J end by 6 bases, with 12 bases between. From germline, CDR1 is SGDLS and CDR2 YYNGEE. CDR3 region: CASSVVSMGPGELFF. CDR3 DNA: TGTGCCAGCAGCGTAGTGTCTATGGGACCCGGGGAGCTGTTTTTT.

The count of this clone is one. The chain combines TRBV6-2 or TRBV6-3 with TRBJ2-5; no definite D call. In germline, CDR1 is MNHEY, CDR2 SVGEGT. CDR3 length: 11 residues. Trimming took 4 bases from V and 7 from J, leaving 7 bases between them. CDR3 sequence reads: CASSSLGTQYF. For the CDR3, the DNA is TGTGCCAGCAGTTCCCTTGGGACCCAGTACTTC.

V usage is TRBV3-1 (or the pseudogene TRBV3-2) and J usage is TRBJ1-5; a possible D gene is TRBD1 (5 bases). This CDR3 has 13 amino acids. Germline CDR1 and CDR2: LGHDT and YNNKEL (reference sequence). Deletions cut 6 bases from V and 1 base from J, with 7 bases between. CDR3 DNA: TGTGCCAGCAGTTGGGGGAGCAATCAGCCCCAGCATTTT. Protein: CASSWGSNQPQHF.

The count of this clone is one. The chain recombines TRBV24-1 with TRBJ2-7; 10 bases map to TRBD1. The CDR3 length is 14 residues. Germline V gene lookup returns CDR1 KGHDR and CDR2 SFDVKD. The trim removed 4 bases at V and 5 bases at J, leaving 4 bases unmatched. The CDR3 DNA reads as TGTGCCACCAGTGAGACAGGGGGCGGCAACGAGCAGTACTTC. Protein sequence: CATSETGGGNEQYF.

The genes are TRBV2 and TRBJ1-1; unclear D gene. Per germline, CDR1 SNHLY and CDR2 FYNNEI. The CDR3 is 12 amino acids. Trimming took 4 bases from V and 5 from J, leaving 8 bases between them. CDR3 sequence (DNA): TGTGCCAGCAGTGTCCTAGGGACTGAAGCTTTCTTT. Residues: CASSVLGTEAFF.

The chain is built from TRBV19 and TRBJ2-7; TRBD2 matches 11 bases. CDR1 LNHDA and CDR2 SQIVND come from the germline V gene (reference sequence). The CDR3 consists of 16 residues. V shed 6 bases, J shed 3 bases, and the junction held 10 bases outside the gene matches. The CDR3 here is CASSLLAGVNLYEQYF. The CDR3 DNA is TGTGCCAGTAGCCTACTAGCGGGGGTGAACCTCTACGAGCAGTACTTC.

This chain uses TRBV6-6 with TRBJ1-1; no clear D. Germline V CDR1 and CDR2: MNHNY, SVGAGI (reference sequence). The V and J ends lost 2 bases and 1 base respectively, with 11 bases between them. The CDR3 has 15 residues. This CDR3 is CASSYATVRNTEAFF. DNA for the CDR3: TGTGCCAGCAGTTACGCCACAGTCCGGAACACTGAAGCTTTCTTT.

The DNA for the CDR3 is TGCGCCAGCAGCCCCCCCCTTAGGGGGGGTAAGACAGATACGCAGTATTTT. Its protein is CASSPPLRGGKTDTQYF. The chain is built from TRBV5-1 and TRBJ2-3, with a possible D match to TRBD2 (7 bases). The CDR3 has 17 residues. V lost 4 bases and J lost 3, with 21 bases in between. The germline V gene encodes CDR1 SGHRS and CDR2 YFSETQ.

The chain carries TRBV4-3 and TRBJ2-1; 9 bases are shared with TRBD1. CDR3 length equals 17 residues. Looked up from germline, CDR1 is LGHNA and CDR2 is YSLEER. The trim removed 4 bases at V and 4 bases at J, leaving 11 bases unmatched. The CDR3 DNA is TGCGCCAGCAGCCTGGGAACCGGGACAGGGAGTTACAATGAGCAGTTCTTC. This codes for CASSLGTGTGSYNEQFF.

The genes are TRBV27 and TRBJ2-7; the match to TRBD1 covers 7 bases. Germline CDR1 and CDR2: MNHEY and SMNVEV (reference sequence). The CDR3 runs to 14 residues. Germline trimming cut 6 bases from V and 3 bases from J; bases unmatched to any gene: 8. The CDR3 is CASRRAGGGYEQYV. For the CDR3, the DNA is TGTGCCAGCAGGAGGGCAGGGGGTGGCTACGAGCAGTACGTC.

This clone was seen just once. This chain uses TRBV10-2 with TRBJ2-7; 7 positions match TRBD1. V lost 5 bases and J lost 3; bases outside the gene matches: 1. The CDR3 length is 12 residues. From germline, CDR1 is WSHSY and CDR2 SAAADI. CDR3: CASSWDSYEQYF. The CDR3 DNA reads TGCGCCAGCAGTTGGGACAGCTACGAGCAGTACTTC.

This rearrangement joins TRBV4-2 to TRBJ1-1; D is possibly TRBD1 (5 bases). Germline V lookup: CDR1 LGHNA, CDR2 YNFKEQ. With 10 bases removed from V and 5 bases from J, the gap between germline ends came to 11 bases. The CDR3 has 11 amino acids. In nucleotides, the CDR3 is TGTGCCACGTGGGGGGGGACTGAAGCTTTCTTT. The encoded protein is CATWGGTEAFF.